This TCR beta chain emerged from a study of blood T cell repertoires in COVID-19. As for the study in general: The United States, Italy and Spain supplied acute and convalescent COVID-19 samples.

CDR3 size: 16 residues. The J segment lost 7 bases and the V segment lost 6 bases, leaving 11 bases of the junction unmatched. Per the germline V gene, CDR1 is MNHEY and CDR2 is SVGEGT. This clone showed up just a few times. The table came from immunoSEQ multiplex PCR; TCRdb's copy has only in-frame clones and leaves some out. This repertoire shows about 170,000 clones, 70% to 90% found once; its top ten account for less than 3%. This TCR was sampled from a woman at least 80 years old with COVID-19, enrolled during active disease. The chain has TRBV6-2 or TRBV6-3 and TRBJ2-1; 11 bases fit TRBD1. Material: peripheral blood. For the CDR3, the DNA is TGTGCCAGCAGCCCGATCCGGGACAGGGGGATGAATGAGCAGTTCTTC. As protein: CASSPIRDRGMNEQFF.